This T cell receptor (beta chain) was retrieved from a study of blood T cell repertoires in COVID-19. Some clones are missing from TCRdb's copy, which holds only in-frame ones; the method was immunoSEQ multiplex PCR. The table shows over 200,000 clones, with roughly 90% occurring only once. CDR3 length: 15 residues. CDR1 is LNHNV, CDR2 YYDKDF, per germline (reference sequence). The trim removed 5 bases at V and 9 bases at J, leaving 7 bases unmatched. This clonotype originated in a man in his fifties or sixties with COVID-19, enrolled during active disease. Sequenced input: peripheral blood. V is TRBV15 and J is TRBJ2-1, with 13 bases identical to TRBD2. The CDR3 loop is CATSELAGGPSEQFF. CDR3 sequence (DNA): TGTGCCACCAGCGAACTAGCGGGAGGGCCAAGTGAGCAGTTCTTC. The complete variable domain, with remaining parts taken from reference TRBV15 and TRBJ2-1, reads DAMVIQNPRYQVTQFGKPVTLSCSQTLNHNVMYWYQQKSSQAPKLLFHYYDKDFNNEADTPDNFQSRRPNTSFCFLDIRSPGLGDTAMYLCATSELAGGPSEQFFGPGTRLTVL.